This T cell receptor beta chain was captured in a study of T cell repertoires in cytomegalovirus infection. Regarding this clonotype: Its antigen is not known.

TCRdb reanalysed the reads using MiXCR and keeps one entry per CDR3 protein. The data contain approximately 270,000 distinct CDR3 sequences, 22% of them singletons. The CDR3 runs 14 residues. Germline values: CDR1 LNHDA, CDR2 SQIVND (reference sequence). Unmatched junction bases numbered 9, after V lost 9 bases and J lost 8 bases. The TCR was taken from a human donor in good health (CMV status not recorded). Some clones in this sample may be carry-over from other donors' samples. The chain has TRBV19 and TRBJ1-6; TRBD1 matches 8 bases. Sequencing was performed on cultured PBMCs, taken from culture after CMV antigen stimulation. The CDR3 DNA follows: TGTGCCAGGAACCACAGGGGGGAGTATTCACCCCTCCACTTT. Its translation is CARNHRGEYSPLHF.